The next 2 T cell receptor beta chains were all read from a single sample in a study of cytomegalovirus exposure and HLA in healthy donors. Some clones are missing from TCRdb's copy, which holds only in-frame ones; the method was immunoSEQ multiplex PCR. The table lists about 120,000 clones, approximately 90% of them singletons. The sequenced sample consisted of PBMCs. The receptors here all came from a woman under 30 in good health and CMV-seropositive.

The V gene is TRBV30, the J gene TRBJ2-3, with 7 bases that match TRBD1. With 3 bases clipped from V and 2 bases from J, the junction kept 5 bases outside the gene matches. This CDR3 is built from 14 residues. CDR1 and CDR2 (germline): GTSNPN, SVGIG (reference sequence). CDR3 sequence: CAWSGTAYTDTQYF. CDR3 DNA sequence: TGTGCCTGGAGCGGGACAGCCTACACAGATACGCAGTATTTT.

This chain uses TRBV5-1 with TRBJ2-1; D might be TRBD1 (6 bases). The germline CDR1 and CDR2 sequences are SGHRS and YFSETQ. The CDR3 loop spans 14 amino acids. Trimming stripped 1 base from V and 8 bases from J, with 13 bases between. The CDR3 reads CASSLYRVEDEQFF. CDR3 nucleotide sequence: TGCGCCAGCAGCTTGTACAGGGTTGAAGATGAGCAGTTCTTC.